This TCR beta chain stems from a study of cytomegalovirus exposure and HLA in healthy donors. The V gene end was trimmed by 4 bases and the J gene end by 3 bases; junction bases not matched to a gene: 8. The CDR3 loop spans 15 amino acids. The germline V gene has CDR1 MGHRA and CDR2 YSYEKL. The PCR used 60 Vbeta and 13 Jbeta primers. TCRdb keeps only in-frame clones here, not all; method: immunoSEQ multiplex PCR. The sample shows 100,000 to 120,000 clones, approximately 80% of them seen only once. The V and J genes are TRBV4-1 and TRBJ2-7; 8 positions match TRBD2. This clonotype was obtained from a man aged 25 to 40 in good health and CMV-seronegative. The material sequenced was PBMCs. The CDR3 loop is CASSPTGRGHYEQYF. CDR3 nucleotide sequence: TGCGCCAGCAGCCCCACCGGGAGGGGTCACTACGAGCAGTACTTC.